Given below is one T cell receptor beta chain in context. Its antigen is not identified. The donors formed part of the approximately 130-subject validation cohort, distinct from the roughly 620-subject first cohort. The sample originates from a study of cytomegalovirus exposure and HLA in healthy donors. Findings and limits, study-wide: The tendency of first-cohort TCR clusters to co-occur in the roughly 130 validation repertoires emerged from a later analysis. Reported results showed that the classifier diagnosed cytomegalovirus status with high specificity and sensitivity. Many donors shared some public TCRs, even though most TCR sequences were rare.

Germline CDR1 and CDR2: LGHNA and YSLEER. With V trimmed by 1 base and J by 7 bases, 3 bases remained unmatched. This CDR3 comprises 13 residues. Repertoires were generated with immunoSEQ multiplex PCR, while TCRdb's copy carries only in-frame clones and drops some. The repertoire holds 80,000 to 100,000 clones, with roughly nine tenths as singletons. Sample: PBMCs. The rearrangement uses TRBV4-3 and TRBJ1-1; TRBD1 agrees at 7 bases. The TCR originated in a young man in good health and CMV-seropositive. The chain's CDR3 is CASSQVTGDEAFF. As DNA, the CDR3 is TGCGCCAGCAGCCAAGTAACAGGGGATGAAGCTTTCTTT.